Listed below are T cell receptor beta chains from one sample, sequenced in a study of blood T cell repertoires in COVID-19. Repertoires were generated with immunoSEQ multiplex PCR, while TCRdb's copy carries only in-frame clones and drops some. Of roughly 200,000 clones detected, about 82% appear once; the ten largest clones hold 5.6%. Material for sequencing was PBMCs or T cells enriched from blood (not recorded which). These receptors all come from a man aged 35-49 years with acute COVID-19. Each CDR3 is given with its conserved first and last residue. The order of the fields is D gene, J gene, V gene, clone size, CDR3 protein, CDR3 DNA. A D gene is named only where the DNA matches it firmly. Size is omitted from some rows. Given values are once, few, many or a class for expanded clones.

TRBD2 TRBJ2-1 TRBV7-9 few CASSLASGSLDEQFF TGTGCCAGCAGCTTAGCTAGCGGGAGTCTTGATGAGCAGTTCTTC
TRBD1 TRBJ1-1 TRBV28 once CALRGPTEAFF TGTGCCCTGAGGGGGCCGACTGAAGCTTTCTTT
- TRBJ2-7 TRBV14 - CASSQDYVYEQYF TGTGCCAGCAGCCAAGACTATGTGTACGAGCAGTACTTC
- TRBJ1-2 TRBV4-1 - CASSQELRRAYGYTF TGCGCCAGCAGCCAAGAGTTGCGGCGGGCCTATGGCTACACCTTC
- TRBJ2-3 TRBV29-1 - CSVEVSGDATQYF TGCAGCGTTGAGGTGTCGGGAGACGCTACGCAGTATTTT
- TRBJ2-2 TRBV4-1 - CASSQDLRASSGELFF TGCGCCAGCAGCCAAGATCTTAGGGCTAGCTCCGGGGAGCTGTTTTTT
TRBD2 TRBJ2-3 TRBV5-1 few CASSLEGLAGGGSTDTQYF TGCGCCAGCAGCTTGGAGGGACTAGCGGGAGGTGGGAGCACAGATACGCAGTATTTT
TRBD1 TRBJ2-3 TRBV5-4 - CASSSGTGKFTDTQYF TGTGCCAGCAGCTCAGGGACAGGGAAGTTCACAGATACGCAGTATTTT
- TRBJ1-2 TRBV28 - CASSLGQNRDGYTF TGTGCCAGCAGTCTAGGACAGAATAGAGATGGCTACACCTTC
- TRBJ2-4 TRBV30 - CAWSTPGLGKNIQYF TGTGCCTGGAGTACCCCAGGACTCGGGAAAAACATTCAGTACTTC
- TRBJ2-1 TRBV7-2 - CASSYERSPLDEQFF TGTGCCAGCAGCTACGAGCGGTCGCCTTTGGATGAGCAGTTCTTC
- TRBJ2-1 TRBV5-6 few CASSLGGPPGQFF TGTGCCAGCAGCCTCGGGGGGCCGCCAGGGCAGTTCTTC
TRBD2 TRBJ2-1 TRBV6-5 - CASSLAGDSYNEQFF TGTGCCAGCAGTCTAGCGGGAGATTCCTACAATGAGCAGTTCTTC
- TRBJ2-7 TRBV7-3 - CASSLGGSNSYEQYF TGTGCCAGCAGCTTAGGGGGGTCTAACTCCTACGAGCAGTACTTC
- TRBJ2-2 TRBV3-1/TRBV3-2 - CASSQLEGELFF TGTGCCAGCAGCCAATTAGAAGGGGAGCTGTTTTTT
TRBD1 TRBJ1-2 TRBV29-1 - CSVEDRSYGYTF TGCAGCGTCGAGGACAGGAGCTATGGCTACACCTTC
TRBD1 TRBJ1-2 TRBV7-2 - CASRQGGQGALGYTF TGTGCCAGCAGACAGGGGGGACAGGGGGCGCTTGGCTACACCTTC